These 29 T cell receptor beta chains share one sample of origin, sequenced in a study of glioma-infiltrating T cells. Amplification of TCR alpha and beta CDR3 regions from RNA used iRepertoire nested multiplex PCR. Each CDR3 protein gets one entry after TCRdb re-called the multiplex PCR reads with MiXCR. In the table there are some 110,000 distinct CDR3 sequences, roughly 20% of which are singletons. The source material was glioma tissue, nonneoplastic brain tissue, or PBMCs (not recorded which). The origin of the receptors is a human donor with low-grade glioma or glioblastoma, undergoing nonglioma brain surgery, or in good health (not recorded which).

This clonotype occurred many times. V and J are TRBV19 and TRBJ2-1; tentatively, D is TRBD1 (5 bases). The length of the CDR3 is 13 residues. The V end lost 3 bases, the J end lost 8 bases, and 11 bases lay between the germline ends. Germline CDR1 reads LNHDA; CDR2 reads SQIVND (reference sequence). Here the CDR3 DNA reads TGTGCCAGTAGTATCAGGACAAGTGATGAGCAGTTCTTC. Protein: CASSIRTSDEQFF.

At least ten counts were recorded for this clonotype. The chain uses TRBV6-1 and TRBJ1-5; a weak D match, TRBD1 (6 bases). Deletions cut 6 bases from V and 5 bases from J, with 14 bases between. Per germline, CDR1 MNHNS and CDR2 SASEGT. This CDR3 has 14 residues. The CDR3 sequence is CASREGTTHQPQHF. The CDR3 DNA sequence: TGTGCCAGCAGGGAGGGGACAACTCATCAGCCCCAGCATTTT.

This clonotype was counted ten times or more. This chain connects TRBV4-3 to TRBJ2-2, with 8 bases aligning to TRBD1. CDR1 and CDR2 (germline): LGHNA, YSLEER. This CDR3 comprises 14 residues. With V trimmed by 2 bases and J by 8 bases, 4 bases remained unmatched. The chain's CDR3 is CASSQQGATGELFF. Here the CDR3 DNA reads TGCGCCAGCAGCCAACAGGGGGCAACAGGGGAGCTGTTTTTT.

A few counts support this clonotype. This chain joins TRBV18 and TRBJ2-7, with D possibly TRBD1 on 5 matching bases. Germline assignment: CDR1 KGHSH and CDR2 LQKENI. The CDR3 has 13 residues. Trimming shortened V by 3 bases and J by 5 bases, and 11 bases separated the two germline ends. CDR3 protein: CASSPKGPDEQYF. The DNA of the CDR3 is TGTGCCAGCTCACCTAAGGGGCCCGACGAGCAGTACTTC.

The sample holds many counts of this clonotype. The chain has TRBV15 and TRBJ1-4; D is unclear. V lost 0 bases to trimming and J lost 8 bases, with 7 bases between them. This CDR3 has 13 amino acids. CDR1 and CDR2 (germline): LNHNV, YYDKDF (reference sequence). CDR3 bases: TGTGCCACCAGCAGAGATCCGGGGGAAAAACTGTTTTTT. Its translation is CATSRDPGEKLFF.

Of note for this clonotype: A read error may explain this, as a much larger clone is one base away. The final CDR3 position lacks the conserved phenylalanine or tryptophan, pointing to a likely read error. This chain links TRBV7-9 with TRBJ2-5; D remains ambiguous. Germline-derived CDR1 and CDR2 are SEHNR and FQNEAQ (reference sequence). Trimming cost V 2 bases and J 2 bases, with 6 bases left between them. This CDR3 contains 13 residues. The CDR3 is CASSLNPQETQYY. CDR3 coding DNA: TGTGCCAGCAGCTTAAACCCTCAAGAGACCCAGTACTAC.

As concerns this clonotype: A junction boundary mismatches the germline segment, possibly from a read error. The chain joins TRBV28 to TRBJ2-5; 9 bases map to TRBD1. The CDR3 runs to 15 residues. Germline V gene sequence: CDR1 MDHEN, CDR2 SYDVKM. The CDR3: CASSSGTGNVETQYF. CDR3 in DNA: TGTGCCAGCAGTTCAGGGACAGGGAATGTAGAGACTCAGTACTTC.

This clonotype was detected many times. The chain is built from TRBV4-1 and TRBJ2-7, with 11 positions matching TRBD2. The CDR3 has 14 amino acids. The germline V gene has CDR1 MGHRA and CDR2 YSYEKL. V gave up 3 bases and J gave up 7 bases; unmatched junction bases: 5. Here the CDR3 DNA reads TGCGCCAGCAGCCAGTACCGACTAGCGGGGGAGCAGTACTTC. Translating gives CASSQYRLAGEQYF.

This clonotype was observed a few times. The gene calls are TRBV12-5 and TRBJ2-1, with D possibly TRBD1 on 5 matching bases. V was trimmed by 2 bases and J by 5 bases, leaving 19 bases between them. Germline V gene sequence: CDR1 LGHNT, CDR2 FRNRAP. CDR3 length: 17 amino acids. The chain's CDR3 is CASGLIRMGRVNNEQFF. CDR3 coding DNA: TGTGCTAGTGGTTTGATCAGAATGGGCAGGGTAAACAATGAGCAGTTCTTC.

This clonotype was recorded at least ten times. The chain recombines TRBV24-1 with TRBJ2-5; no clear D gene. This CDR3 is built from 16 residues. V was shortened by 4 bases and J by 4 bases, with 18 bases between the two germline ends. CDR1 is KGHDR and CDR2 is SFDVKD in the germline V gene. CDR3 loop: CATSDFDEDMVETQYF. For the CDR3, the DNA is TGTGCCACCAGTGACTTTGACGAGGATATGGTAGAGACCCAGTACTTC.

A note on this clonotype: A read error is possible here, since a much larger clone lies one base away. The chain recombines TRBV7-9 with TRBJ2-7; perhaps D is TRBD1 or TRBD2 (5 bases each). The ends were cut back, 8 bases at V and 2 bases at J, with 19 bases in the middle. This CDR3 has 15 amino acids. Germline V gene sequence: CDR1 SEHNR, CDR2 FQNEAQ (reference sequence). The CDR3 loop reads CASGDRLEGPYEQYF. The CDR3 coding sequence is TGTGCCAGCGGAGACCGGCTAGAGGGGCCCTACGAGCAGTACTTC.

The table lists this clonotype with a few counts. This sequence joins TRBV2 and TRBJ2-7; D gene uncertain. The CDR3 consists of 11 residues. Per germline, CDR1 SNHLY and CDR2 FYNNEI. Trimming took off 4 bases at V and 4 bases at J, with 5 bases between the two ends. The CDR3 protein is CASSAQYEQYF. The CDR3 nucleotides read TGTGCCAGCAGTGCCCAATACGAGCAGTACTTC.

This clonotype was observed many times. The CDR3 nucleotides read TGTGCCAGCAGTGAGTCCGGGACAGGGATGGGGGCCCAGTACTTC. Translation: CASSESGTGMGAQYF. The V gene is TRBV6-1, the J gene TRBJ2-5, with TRBD1 identical over 9 bases. The V gene's germline CDR1 is MNHNS and CDR2 SASEGT. Trimming at V came to 3 bases and at J to 9 bases, leaving 11 bases not matched to a gene. The CDR3 is made up of 15 amino acids.

On this clonotype itself: Possible read error: a much larger clone is one base away. V gene TRBV5-1 combines with J gene TRBJ1-2; perhaps TRBD1 as D (5 bases). The CDR3 is made up of 15 amino acids. The V and J ends lost 4 bases and 4 bases respectively, with 17 bases between them. Looked up from germline, CDR1 is SGHRS and CDR2 is YFSETQ. The CDR3 here is CASSDGTQDRYGYTF. CDR3 DNA sequence: TGCGCCAGCAGCGACGGGACTCAGGACCGCTATGGCTACACCTTC.

As for this clonotype: This sequence may be a read error, since a much larger clone differs from it by one base. The rearrangement links TRBV6-1 to TRBJ1-5; 9 bases agree with TRBD1. Per germline, CDR1 MNHNS and CDR2 SASEGT. J was trimmed by 6 bases and V by 6 bases; bases with no gene match: 6. The CDR3 has 14 amino acids. DNA of the CDR3: TGTGCCAGCAGCGAAACAGGGGGCGGTCAGCCCCAGCATTTT. It encodes CASSETGGGQPQHF.

This clonotype has just a few counts. This clone may be a read error of a much larger clone one base away. This chain connects TRBV27 to TRBJ2-3; D might be TRBD1 or TRBD2, each matching 5 bases. CDR3 length: 15 residues. The germline CDR1 and CDR2 sequences are MNHEY and SMNVEV (reference sequence). The CDR3 sequence is CTSSLWGISTDTQYF. The CDR3 coding sequence is TGTACCAGCAGTTTATGGGGGATAAGCACAGATACGCAGTATTTT.

A few counts support this clonotype. The chain has TRBV12-3 or TRBV12-4 and TRBJ1-1; maybe TRBD1 (5 bases). V gave up 6 bases and J gave up 3 bases, with 14 bases separating them. The CDR3 length is 14 residues. The DNA for the CDR3 is TGTGCCAGCAGGAAAGGGGTAAGATACACTGAAGCTTTCTTT. It is translated as CASRKGVRYTEAFF.

This clonotype came up a few times. A much larger clone sits a single nucleotide away, making a read error possible. The chain combines TRBV7-2 with TRBJ2-5; D unresolved. The germline V gene has CDR1 SGHTA and CDR2 FQGNSA. The CDR3 is 15 residues long. The CDR3 is CASSPRSDIQEAQYF. The CDR3 region has the DNA TGTGCCAGCAGCCCCCGAAGCGATATTCAAGAGGCCCAGTACTTC.

This clonotype was seen only a few times. V usage is TRBV9 and J usage is TRBJ2-3, with a possible D match to TRBD2 (6 bases). Germline loops: CDR1 SGDLS, CDR2 YYNGEE. V was shortened by 4 bases and J by 4 bases, with 16 bases between the two germline ends. The CDR3 runs 15 residues. The CDR3 is CASSNLPGTADTQYF. In DNA, the CDR3 is TGTGCCAGCAGCAATCTGCCCGGGACTGCAGATACGCAGTATTTT.

This clonotype has only a few counts. A much larger clone sits a single nucleotide away, making a read error possible. V gene TRBV14 combines with J gene TRBJ2-3, with D unclear. The CDR3 loop spans 12 amino acids. Trimming shortened V by 2 bases and J by 2 bases, and 2 bases separated the two germline ends. CDR1 is SGHDN, CDR2 FVKESK, per germline. The CDR3 bases are TGTGCCAGCAGCCAACCCACAGATACGCAGTATTTT. This translates into CASSQPTDTQYF.

This clonotype was seen at least ten times. Given a much more abundant clone one base away, this may be a read error. The gene calls are TRBV15 and TRBJ1-3, with D maybe TRBD1 (6 bases). The CDR3 is 15 residues long. V was clipped by 5 bases and J by 7 bases, with 18 bases between them. CDR1 is LNHNV and CDR2 is YYDKDF in the germline V gene (reference sequence). CDR3 in DNA: TGTGCCACCAGCCGCCGAACAGGGTTCGACAACACCATATATTTT. The encoded protein is CATSRRTGFDNTIYF.

The gene calls are TRBV5-4 and TRBJ1-5; 8 bases fit TRBD1. Losses at the gene ends were 10 bases for V and 4 bases for J; bases not matched to a gene: 7. The CDR3 is made up of 13 amino acids. Germline V gene lookup returns CDR1 SGHNT and CDR2 YYREEE (reference sequence). CDR3 in amino acids: CAFGQGENQPQHF. The CDR3 DNA reads TGTGCCTTTGGACAGGGCGAAAATCAGCCCCAGCATTTT.

This clonotype was detected ten times or more. The rearrangement joins TRBV3-1 to TRBJ2-7; D is possibly TRBD1 or TRBD2 (5 bases each). The germline V gene encodes CDR1 LGHDT and CDR2 YNNKEL (reference sequence). V was shortened by 4 bases and J by 2 bases, with 9 bases between the two germline ends. The CDR3 totals 13 residues. The CDR3 region is CASSLGTAYEQYF. The CDR3 nucleotides are TGTGCCAGCAGCCTTGGGACCGCCTACGAGCAGTACTTC.

This clonotype was counted many times. The chain couples TRBV28 to TRBJ2-1, with TRBD2 identical over 12 bases. This CDR3 is built from 15 residues. J gave up 7 bases and V 3 bases, and 4 bases lay outside the gene matches. Germline V lookup: CDR1 MDHEN, CDR2 SYDVKM. CDR3 coding DNA: TGTGCCAGCAGTTTTGGACTAGCGGGATGGAATGAGCAGTTCTTC. This encodes CASSFGLAGWNEQFF.

Many counts were recorded for this clonotype. The rearrangement uses TRBV6-2 or TRBV6-3 and TRBJ2-3; D may match TRBD1 or TRBD2 (5 bases each). The germline CDR1 and CDR2 sequences are MNHEY and SVGEGT. V lost 4 bases and J lost 0, with 14 bases in between. CDR3 size: 16 residues. The CDR3 reads CASSWPGRRSTDTQYF. Here the CDR3 DNA reads TGTGCCAGCAGTTGGCCGGGACGACGGAGCACAGATACGCAGTATTTT.

On this clonotype: This sequence may be a read error, since a much larger clone differs from it by one base. Likely a read error: the CDR3 ends without its conserved phenylalanine or tryptophan. The chain has TRBV3-1 and TRBJ2-5, with D tentatively TRBD2 (5 bases). Germline CDR1 and CDR2: LGHDT and YNNKEL (reference sequence). Trimming shortened V by 2 bases and J by 4 bases, and 14 bases separated the two germline ends. This CDR3 spans 15 amino acids. For the CDR3, the DNA is TGTGCCAGCAGCCAACGGGGTCGCGTGGGAGAGACCCAGTACTCC. Protein product: CASSQRGRVGETQYS.

This clonotype was seen only a few times. This sequence joins TRBV29-1 and TRBJ2-3; D possibly uses TRBD1 or TRBD2 (6 bases each). CDR3 size: 14 residues. Germline-derived CDR1 and CDR2 are SQVTM and ANQGSEA. V lost 8 bases and J 3 bases, leaving 18 bases between the germline ends. CDR3 sequence: CSNSGAGATDTQYF. The CDR3 DNA reads as TGCAGCAACTCGGGGGCAGGCGCGACAGATACGCAGTATTTT.

This clonotype was counted ten times or more. The chain has TRBV4-1 and TRBJ2-5, with 9 bases lining up with TRBD1. J gave up 5 bases and V 4 bases, and 8 bases lay outside the gene matches. The germline V gene encodes CDR1 MGHRA and CDR2 YSYEKL. The CDR3 loop spans 15 amino acids. In DNA form, the CDR3 reads TGCGCCAGCAGCCGCGAAGGGACAGGGCTCGAGACCCAGTACTTC. It is translated as CASSREGTGLETQYF.

This clonotype appeared a few times. This chain uses TRBV19 with TRBJ2-3; perhaps TRBD2 as D (6 bases). This CDR3 is 15 amino acids long. CDR1 and CDR2 from the germline V gene are LNHDA and SQIVND (reference sequence). Trimming took off 9 bases at V and 3 bases at J, with 19 bases between the two ends. The CDR3 loop is CARETTRTGTDTQYF. The CDR3 region has the DNA TGTGCCAGAGAAACGACTAGAACTGGAACAGATACGCAGTATTTT.